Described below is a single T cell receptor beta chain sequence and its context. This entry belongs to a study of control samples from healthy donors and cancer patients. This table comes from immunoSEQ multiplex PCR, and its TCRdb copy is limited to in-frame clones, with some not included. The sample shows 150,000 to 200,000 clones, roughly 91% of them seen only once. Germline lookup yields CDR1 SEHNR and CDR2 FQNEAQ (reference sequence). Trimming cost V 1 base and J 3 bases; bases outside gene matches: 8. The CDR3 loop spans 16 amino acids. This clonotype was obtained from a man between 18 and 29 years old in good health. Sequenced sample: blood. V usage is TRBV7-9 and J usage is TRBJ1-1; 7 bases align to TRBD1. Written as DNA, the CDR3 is TGTGCCAGCAGCTTAGGATTCAGGGGGGAAGACACTGAAGCTTTCTTT. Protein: CASSLGFRGEDTEAFF.